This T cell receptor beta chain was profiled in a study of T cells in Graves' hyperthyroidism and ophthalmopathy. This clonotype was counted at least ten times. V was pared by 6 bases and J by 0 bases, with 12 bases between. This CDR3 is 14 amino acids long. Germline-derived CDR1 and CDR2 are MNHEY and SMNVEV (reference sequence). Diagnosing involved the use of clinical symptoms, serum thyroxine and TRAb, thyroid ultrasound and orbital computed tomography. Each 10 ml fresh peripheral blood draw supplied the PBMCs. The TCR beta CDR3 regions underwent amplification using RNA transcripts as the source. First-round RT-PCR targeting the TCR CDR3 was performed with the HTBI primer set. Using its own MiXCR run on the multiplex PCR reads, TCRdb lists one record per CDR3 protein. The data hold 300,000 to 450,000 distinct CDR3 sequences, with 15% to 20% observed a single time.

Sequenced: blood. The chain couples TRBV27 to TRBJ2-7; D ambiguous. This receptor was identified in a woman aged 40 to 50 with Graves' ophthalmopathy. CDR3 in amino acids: CASSPDLYSYEQYF. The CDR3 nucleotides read TGTGCCAGCAGCCCCGACCTATACTCCTACGAGCAGTACTTC.